This T cell receptor beta chain emerged from a study of cytomegalovirus exposure and HLA in healthy donors. The CDR3 is 17 residues long. A multiplex PCR was run with 60 Vbeta primers and 13 Jbeta primers. Using immunoSEQ multiplex PCR, the repertoire was profiled, and TCRdb retains in-frame clones only, with some absent. The data hold about 140,000 clones, with about 80% observed a single time. The TCR comes from a woman in her forties in good health and CMV-seronegative. The sequencing input was PBMCs. The chain recombines TRBV21-1 with TRBJ2-1; the tabulated D call, TRBD1, remains unverified against the DNA. TRBV21-1 is a pseudogene. In nucleotides, the CDR3 is TGTGCCAGCAGCAAAGGGCTCGGGACAGCCTTCTACAATGAGCAGTTCTTC. Translated, it gives CASSKGLGTAFYNEQFF.